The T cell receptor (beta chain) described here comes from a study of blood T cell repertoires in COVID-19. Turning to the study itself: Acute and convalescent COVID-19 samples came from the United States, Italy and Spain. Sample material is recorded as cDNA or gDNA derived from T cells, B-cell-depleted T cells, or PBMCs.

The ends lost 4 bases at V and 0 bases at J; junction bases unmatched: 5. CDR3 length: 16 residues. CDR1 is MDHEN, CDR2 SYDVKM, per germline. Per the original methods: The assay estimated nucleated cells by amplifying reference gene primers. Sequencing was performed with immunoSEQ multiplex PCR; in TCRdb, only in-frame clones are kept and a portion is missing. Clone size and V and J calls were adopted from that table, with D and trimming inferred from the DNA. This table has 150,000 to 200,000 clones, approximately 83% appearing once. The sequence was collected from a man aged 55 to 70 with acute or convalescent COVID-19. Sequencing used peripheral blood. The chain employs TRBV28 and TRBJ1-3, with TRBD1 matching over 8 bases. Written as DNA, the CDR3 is TGTGCCAGCAGTTGGGACAGGAGCTTCTCTGGAAACACCATATATTTT. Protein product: CASSWDRSFSGNTIYF.